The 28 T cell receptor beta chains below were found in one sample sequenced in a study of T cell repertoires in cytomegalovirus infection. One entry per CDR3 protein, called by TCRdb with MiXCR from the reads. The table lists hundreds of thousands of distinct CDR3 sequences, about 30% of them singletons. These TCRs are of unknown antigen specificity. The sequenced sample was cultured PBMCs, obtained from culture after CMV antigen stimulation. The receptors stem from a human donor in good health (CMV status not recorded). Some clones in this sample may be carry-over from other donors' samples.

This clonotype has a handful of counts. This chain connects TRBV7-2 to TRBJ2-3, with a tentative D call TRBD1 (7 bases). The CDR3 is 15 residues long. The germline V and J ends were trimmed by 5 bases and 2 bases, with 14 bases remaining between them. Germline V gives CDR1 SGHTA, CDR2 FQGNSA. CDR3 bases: TGTGCCAGCAGCCGAGGAGGGACAGACACAGATACGCAGTATTTT. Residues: CASSRGGTDTDTQYF.

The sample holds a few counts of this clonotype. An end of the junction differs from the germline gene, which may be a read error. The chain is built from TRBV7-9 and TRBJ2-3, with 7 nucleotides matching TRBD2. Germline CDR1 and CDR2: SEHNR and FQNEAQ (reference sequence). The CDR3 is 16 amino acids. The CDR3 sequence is CASSYSWGGSRDTQYF. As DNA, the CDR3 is TGTGCCAGCAGTTATAGTTGGGGGGGGAGCAGAGATACGCAGTATTTT.

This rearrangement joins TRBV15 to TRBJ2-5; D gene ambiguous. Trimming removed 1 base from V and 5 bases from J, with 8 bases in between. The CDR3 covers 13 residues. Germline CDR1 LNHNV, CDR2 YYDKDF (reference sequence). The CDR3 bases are TGTGCCACCAGCAGAGGCTTTGGGGAGACCCAGTACTTC. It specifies CATSRGFGETQYF.

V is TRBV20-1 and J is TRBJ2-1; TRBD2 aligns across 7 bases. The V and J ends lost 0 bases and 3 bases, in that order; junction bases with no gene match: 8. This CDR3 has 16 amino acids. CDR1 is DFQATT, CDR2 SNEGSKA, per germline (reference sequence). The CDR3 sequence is CSARDKAGSYYNEQFF. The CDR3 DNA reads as TGCAGTGCTAGAGATAAAGCGGGGTCATACTACAATGAGCAGTTCTTC.

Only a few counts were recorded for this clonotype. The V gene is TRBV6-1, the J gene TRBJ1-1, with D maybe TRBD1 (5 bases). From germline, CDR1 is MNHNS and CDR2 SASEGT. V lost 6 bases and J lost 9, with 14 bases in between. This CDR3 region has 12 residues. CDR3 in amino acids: CASSRGHFQAFF. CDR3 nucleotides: TGTGCCAGCAGCCGTGGACATTTCCAAGCTTTCTTT.

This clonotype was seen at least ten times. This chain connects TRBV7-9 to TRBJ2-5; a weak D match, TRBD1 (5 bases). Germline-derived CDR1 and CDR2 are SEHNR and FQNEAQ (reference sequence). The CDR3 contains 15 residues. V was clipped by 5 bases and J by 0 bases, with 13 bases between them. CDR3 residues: CASSHERGNQETQYF. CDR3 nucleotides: TGTGCCAGCAGCCACGAAAGGGGCAACCAAGAGACCCAGTACTTC.

CDR3 sequence: CASDNVVGYCEQYF. The CDR3 nucleotides are TGTGCCAGCGACAACGTGGTCGGGTACTGCGAGCAGTACTTC. The chain employs TRBV25-1 and TRBJ2-7; D uncertain. Trimming pared 8 bases from V and 6 bases from J, leaving 20 bases between. Germline CDR1 MGHDK, CDR2 SYGVNS. This CDR3 contains 14 residues.

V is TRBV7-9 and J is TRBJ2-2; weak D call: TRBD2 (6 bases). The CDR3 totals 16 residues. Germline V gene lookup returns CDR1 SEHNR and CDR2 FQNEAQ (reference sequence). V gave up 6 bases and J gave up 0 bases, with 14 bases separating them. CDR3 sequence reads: CASRGPGTSNTGELFF. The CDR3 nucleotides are TGTGCCAGCAGGGGTCCCGGGACTTCGAACACCGGGGAGCTGTTTTTT.

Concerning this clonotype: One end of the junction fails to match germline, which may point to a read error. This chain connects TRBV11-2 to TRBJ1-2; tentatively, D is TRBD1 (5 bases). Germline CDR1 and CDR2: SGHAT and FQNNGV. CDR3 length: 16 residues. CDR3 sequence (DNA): TGCGCCAGCAGCCACCTGGGGCGGCGGGATCACTATGGCTACACCTTC. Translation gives CASSHLGRRDHYGYTF.

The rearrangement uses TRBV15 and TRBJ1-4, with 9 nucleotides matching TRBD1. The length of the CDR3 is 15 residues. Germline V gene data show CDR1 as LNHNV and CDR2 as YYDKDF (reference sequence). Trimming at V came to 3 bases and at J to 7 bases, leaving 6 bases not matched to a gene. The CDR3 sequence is CATSSTGTGIEKLFF. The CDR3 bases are TGTGCCACCAGCAGTACCGGGACAGGGATTGAAAAACTGTTTTTT.

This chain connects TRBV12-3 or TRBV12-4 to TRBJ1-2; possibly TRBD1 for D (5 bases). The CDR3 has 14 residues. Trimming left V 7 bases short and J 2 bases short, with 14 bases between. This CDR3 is CASTAGGVNYGYTF. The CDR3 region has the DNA TGTGCCAGCACCGCCGGGGGGGTAAACTATGGCTACACCTTC.

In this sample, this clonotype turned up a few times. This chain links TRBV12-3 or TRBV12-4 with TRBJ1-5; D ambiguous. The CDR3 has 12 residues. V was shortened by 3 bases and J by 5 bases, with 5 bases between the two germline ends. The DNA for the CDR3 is TGTGCCAGCAGTTTTGAGGATCAGCCCCAGCATTTT. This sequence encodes CASSFEDQPQHF.

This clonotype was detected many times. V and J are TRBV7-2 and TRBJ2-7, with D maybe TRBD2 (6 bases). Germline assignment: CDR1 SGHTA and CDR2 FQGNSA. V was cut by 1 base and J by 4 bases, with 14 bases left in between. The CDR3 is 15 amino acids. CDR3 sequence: CASSLELGLNYEQYF. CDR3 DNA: TGTGCCAGCAGCTTAGAGCTGGGACTTAATTACGAGCAGTACTTC.

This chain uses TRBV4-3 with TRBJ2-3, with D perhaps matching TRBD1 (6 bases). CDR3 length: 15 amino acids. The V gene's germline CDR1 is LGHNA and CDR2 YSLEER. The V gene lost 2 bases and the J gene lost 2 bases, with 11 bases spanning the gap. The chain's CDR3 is CASSQNRAHTDTQYF. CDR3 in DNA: TGCGCCAGCAGCCAAAACAGGGCCCACACAGATACGCAGTATTTT.

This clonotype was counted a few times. CDR3 sequence reads: CSAREVAGYEKLFF. The CDR3 DNA follows: TGCAGTGCTAGAGAGGTGGCAGGGTACGAAAAACTGTTTTTT. The J gene is TRBJ1-4, the V gene TRBV20-1; D is possibly TRBD1 (5 bases). Per the germline V gene, CDR1 is DFQATT and CDR2 is SNEGSKA (reference sequence). The CDR3 runs to 14 residues. V gave up 0 bases and J gave up 8 bases, with 13 bases separating them.

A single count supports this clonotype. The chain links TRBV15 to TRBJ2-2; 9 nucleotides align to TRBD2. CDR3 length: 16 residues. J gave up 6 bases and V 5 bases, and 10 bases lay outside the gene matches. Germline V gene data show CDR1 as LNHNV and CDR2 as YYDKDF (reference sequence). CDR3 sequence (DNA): TGTGCCACCAGCCCGCGGGGGGGCCGAGATCCCGGGGAGCTGTTTTTT. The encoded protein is CATSPRGGRDPGELFF.

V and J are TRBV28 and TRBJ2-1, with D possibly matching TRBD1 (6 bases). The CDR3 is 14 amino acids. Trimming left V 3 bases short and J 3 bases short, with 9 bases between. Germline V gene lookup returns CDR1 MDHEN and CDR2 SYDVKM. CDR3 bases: TGTGCCAGCAGTTTGGGACATCACTACAATGAGCAGTTCTTC. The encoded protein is CASSLGHHYNEQFF.

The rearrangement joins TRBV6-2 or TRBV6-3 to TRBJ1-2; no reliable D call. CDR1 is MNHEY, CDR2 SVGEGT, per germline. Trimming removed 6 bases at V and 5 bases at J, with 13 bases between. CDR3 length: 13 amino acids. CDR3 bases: TGTGCCAGCAGCCCTCTTGGATCATATGGCTACACCTTC. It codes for CASSPLGSYGYTF.

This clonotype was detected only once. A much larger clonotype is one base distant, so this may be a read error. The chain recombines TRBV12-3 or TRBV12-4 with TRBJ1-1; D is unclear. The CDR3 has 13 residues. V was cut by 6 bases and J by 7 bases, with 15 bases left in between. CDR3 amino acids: CASSPQTGIEAFF. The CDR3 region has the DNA TGTGCCAGCAGCCCCCAGACGGGCATTGAAGCTTTCTTT.

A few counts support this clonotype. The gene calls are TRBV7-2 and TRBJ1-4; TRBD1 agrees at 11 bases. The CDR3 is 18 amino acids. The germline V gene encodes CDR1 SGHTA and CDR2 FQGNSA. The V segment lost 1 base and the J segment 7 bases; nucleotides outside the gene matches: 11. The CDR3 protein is CASSLGGGTGGWSEKLFF. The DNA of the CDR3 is TGTGCCAGCAGCTTAGGGGGGGGGACAGGGGGTTGGAGTGAAAAACTGTTTTTT.

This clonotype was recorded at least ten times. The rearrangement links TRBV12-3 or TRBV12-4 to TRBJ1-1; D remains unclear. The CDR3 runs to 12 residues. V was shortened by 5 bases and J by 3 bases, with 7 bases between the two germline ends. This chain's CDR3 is CASSREHTEAFF. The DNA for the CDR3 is TGTGCCAGCAGTCGGGAGCACACTGAAGCTTTCTTT.

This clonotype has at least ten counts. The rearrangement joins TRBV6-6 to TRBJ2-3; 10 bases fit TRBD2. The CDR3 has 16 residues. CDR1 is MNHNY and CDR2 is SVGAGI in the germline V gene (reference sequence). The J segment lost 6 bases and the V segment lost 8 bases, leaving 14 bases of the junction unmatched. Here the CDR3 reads CASASPGLAIADTQYF. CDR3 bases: TGTGCCAGCGCATCCCCGGGACTAGCGATCGCGGATACGCAGTATTTT.

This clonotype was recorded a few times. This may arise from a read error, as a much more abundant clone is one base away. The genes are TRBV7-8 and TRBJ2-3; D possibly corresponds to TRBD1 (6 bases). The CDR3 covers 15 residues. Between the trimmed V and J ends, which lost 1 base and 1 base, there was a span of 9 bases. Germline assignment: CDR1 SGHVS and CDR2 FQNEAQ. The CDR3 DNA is TGTGCCAGCAGCTTAGAGGGACAACGCACAGATACGCAGTATTTT. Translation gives CASSLEGQRTDTQYF.

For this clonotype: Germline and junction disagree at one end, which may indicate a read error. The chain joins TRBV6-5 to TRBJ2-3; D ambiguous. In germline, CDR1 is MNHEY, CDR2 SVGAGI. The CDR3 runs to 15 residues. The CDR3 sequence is CASSDSTAGTDTQYF. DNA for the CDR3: TGTGCCAGCAGTGACTCGACCGCTGGCACAGATACGCAGTATTTT.

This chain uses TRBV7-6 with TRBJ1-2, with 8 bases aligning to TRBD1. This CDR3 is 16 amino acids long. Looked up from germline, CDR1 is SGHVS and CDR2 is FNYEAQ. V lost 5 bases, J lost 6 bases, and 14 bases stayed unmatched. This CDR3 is CASSAWTGKRSDGYTF. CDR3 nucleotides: TGTGCCAGCAGCGCCTGGACAGGGAAAAGGTCCGATGGCTACACCTTC.

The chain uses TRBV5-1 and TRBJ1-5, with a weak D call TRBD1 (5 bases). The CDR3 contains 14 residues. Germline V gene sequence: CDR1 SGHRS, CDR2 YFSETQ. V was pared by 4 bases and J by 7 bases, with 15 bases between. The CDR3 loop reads CASSTGPSGQPQHF. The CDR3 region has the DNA TGCGCCAGCAGCACGGGACCTTCGGGGCAGCCCCAGCATTTT.

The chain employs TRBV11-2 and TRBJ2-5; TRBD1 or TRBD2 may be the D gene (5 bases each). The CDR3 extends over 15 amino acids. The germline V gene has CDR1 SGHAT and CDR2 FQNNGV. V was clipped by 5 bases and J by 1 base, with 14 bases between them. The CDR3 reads CASSLSGTIQETQYF. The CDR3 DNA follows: TGTGCCAGCAGCCTCTCCGGGACCATCCAAGAGACCCAGTACTTC. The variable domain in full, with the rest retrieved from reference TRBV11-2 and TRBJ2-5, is EAGVAQSPRYKIIEKRQSVAFWCNPISGHATLYWYQQILGQGPKLLIQFQNNGVVDDSQLPKDRFSAERLKGVDSTLKIQPAKLEDSAVYLCASSLSGTIQETQYFGPGTRLLVL.

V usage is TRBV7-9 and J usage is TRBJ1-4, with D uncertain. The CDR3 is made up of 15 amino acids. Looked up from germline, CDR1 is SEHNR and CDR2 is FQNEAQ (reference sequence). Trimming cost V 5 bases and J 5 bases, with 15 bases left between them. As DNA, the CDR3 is TGTGCCAGCAGCCAAGGCCCTACCTCAAATGAAAAACTGTTTTTT. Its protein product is CASSQGPTSNEKLFF.